The rows below give T cell receptor beta chains drawn from one sample of a study of coeliac disease. The method was immunoSEQ multiplex PCR; TCRdb's version includes in-frame clones alone and lacks a portion of them. Among some 6,200 clones, about 67% were seen once, and the ten largest hold 7.5% to 9.5%. Source material: lymphocytes from the gut lamina propria. The receptors stem from a man in his 70s with active celiac disease. Both conserved end residues are part of each CDR3. A D gene is named only where the DNA matches it firmly. Rows give clone size only sometimes, using once, few, many, or a class for an expanded clone.

abundance	j_gene	d_gene	v_gene	CDR3nt	CDR3aa
-	TRBJ1-1	-	TRBV28	TGTGCCAGCAGTTTAGGGGACTTGGGGGCTTTCTTT	CASSLGDLGAFF
few	TRBJ2-1	-	TRBV30	TGTGCCTGGGGGCGCACTGGAAACTCCTACAATGAGCAGTTCTTC	CAWGRTGNSYNEQFF
-	TRBJ2-7	-	TRBV28	TGTGCCAGCAGCGGAGGACAGCTGTCCTACGAGCAGTACTTC	CASSGGQLSYEQYF
-	TRBJ2-1	TRBD2	TRBV7-2	TGTGCCAGCAGCTCGCTAGCGGGGTCTCGCGATGAGCAGTTCTTC	CASSSLAGSRDEQFF
-	TRBJ1-1	-	TRBV2	TGTGCCGGAGCGGGACAAATGAACACTGAAGCTTTCTTT	CAGAGQMNTEAFF
-	TRBJ2-3	-	TRBV11-2	TGTGCCAGCAGCTTAGCCACTCCCGATACGCAGTATTTT	CASSLATPDTQYF
-	TRBJ2-1	-	TRBV7-2	TGTGCCAGAGCTGTGGGACTCCTCTACAATGAGCAGTTCTTC	CARAVGLLYNEQFF
-	TRBJ2-1	TRBD2	TRBV18	TGTGCCAGCTCACAGACTAGCGGGAGCCTTACGAATGAGCAGTTCTTC	CASSQTSGSLTNEQFF
-	TRBJ1-5	TRBD1	TRBV7-2	TGTGCCAGCAGTTTTCAGGGGGCGTTGGGAAATCAGCCCCAGCATTTT	CASSFQGALGNQPQHF
-	TRBJ1-6	-	TRBV5-4	TGTGCCAGCAGCTTTGCCGGGACATCCCTCACATATGGGTCACCCCTCCACTTT	CASSFAGTSLTYGSPLHF
-	TRBJ2-1	TRBD2	TRBV18	TGTGCCAGCTCACCAGGCTCGGGGGGAACAAGCTCCTACAATGAGCAGTTCTTC	CASSPGSGGTSSYNEQFF
-	TRBJ2-7	TRBD2	TRBV27	TGTGCCAGCCCGGCTGCGGGAGGGCCTAGGGACGAGCAGTACTTC	CASPAAGGPRDEQYF
once	TRBJ2-1	-	TRBV12-5	TGTGCTAGTGGTTTGGTACCGGGACTCACAGGATGGGATGAGCAGTTCTTC	CASGLVPGLTGWDEQFF
few	TRBJ2-4	-	TRBV25-1	TGTGCCAGCAGTCAGGAGGGCAGAGCCAAAAACATTCAGTACTTC	CASSQEGRAKNIQYF
-	TRBJ2-7	-	TRBV2	TGTGCCAGCAGTTCAGACAAGGCCTACTCCTACGAGCAGTACTTC	CASSSDKAYSYEQYF
-	TRBJ2-1	-	TRBV11-2	TGTGCCAGCAGCTTACATCAGTACAATGAGCAGTTCTTC	CASSLHQYNEQFF
few	TRBJ2-6	-	TRBV2	TGTGCCAGCAGTAACTCTCGGCCAGGGCGCTCTGGGGCCAACGTCCTGACTTTC	CASSNSRPGRSGANVLTF
-	TRBJ2-1	-	TRBV27	TGTGCCAGCAGTTTATCGAGCGGAAACTCCTACAATGAGCAGTTCTTC	CASSLSSGNSYNEQFF
few	TRBJ1-5	-	TRBV6-1	TGTGCCAGCAGTGACGGTTATAGCAATCAGCCCCAGCATTTT	CASSDGYSNQPQHF
-	TRBJ2-6	-	TRBV28	TGTGCCAGCAGTTATGACACCCGTGGGAGCGGGGCCAACGTCCTGACTTTC	CASSYDTRGSGANVLTF
-	TRBJ1-5	TRBD1	TRBV30	TGTGCCTGGAGTGCTCAACAGGGGAGCAATCAGCCCCAGCATTTT	CAWSAQQGSNQPQHF
-	TRBJ2-5	TRBD1	TRBV7-7	TGTGCTAGCAGCCCCGCACAGGGGCAAGAGACCCAGTACTTC	CASSPAQGQETQYF
-	TRBJ2-7	-	TRBV2	TGTGCCAGCAGTGACAGGGCTCGGAACGAGCAGTACTTC	CASSDRARNEQYF
-	TRBJ2-5	-	TRBV4-1	TGCGCCAGCAGCCAAGGGGCCCGGGAGACCCAGTACTTC	CASSQGARETQYF